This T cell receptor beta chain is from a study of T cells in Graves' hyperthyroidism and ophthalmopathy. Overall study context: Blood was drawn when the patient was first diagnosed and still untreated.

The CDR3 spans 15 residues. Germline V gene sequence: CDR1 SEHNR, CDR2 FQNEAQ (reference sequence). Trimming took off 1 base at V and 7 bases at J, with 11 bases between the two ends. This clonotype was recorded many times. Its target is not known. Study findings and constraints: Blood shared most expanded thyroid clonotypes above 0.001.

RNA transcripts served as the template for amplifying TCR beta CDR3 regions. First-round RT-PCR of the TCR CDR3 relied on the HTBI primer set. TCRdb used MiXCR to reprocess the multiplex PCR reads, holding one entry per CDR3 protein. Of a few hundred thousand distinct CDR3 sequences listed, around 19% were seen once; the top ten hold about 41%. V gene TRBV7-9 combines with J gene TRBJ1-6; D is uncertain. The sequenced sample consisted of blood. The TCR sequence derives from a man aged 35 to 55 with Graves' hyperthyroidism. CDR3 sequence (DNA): TGTGCCAGCAGCTTAGTTACTGCGCCCAATTCACCCCTCCACTTT. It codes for CASSLVTAPNSPLHF.